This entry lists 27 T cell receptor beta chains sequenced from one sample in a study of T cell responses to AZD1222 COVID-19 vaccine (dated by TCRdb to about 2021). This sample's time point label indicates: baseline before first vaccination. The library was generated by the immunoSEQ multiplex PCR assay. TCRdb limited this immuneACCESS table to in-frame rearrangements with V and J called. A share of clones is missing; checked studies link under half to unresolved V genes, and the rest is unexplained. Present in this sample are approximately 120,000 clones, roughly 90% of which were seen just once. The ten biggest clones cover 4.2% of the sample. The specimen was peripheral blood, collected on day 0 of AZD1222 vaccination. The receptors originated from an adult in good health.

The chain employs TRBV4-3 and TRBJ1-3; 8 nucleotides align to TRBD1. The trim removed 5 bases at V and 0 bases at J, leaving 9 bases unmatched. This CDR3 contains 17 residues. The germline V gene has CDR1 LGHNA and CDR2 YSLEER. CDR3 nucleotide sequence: TGCGCCAGCAGCTCCCGGACAGGGTCTGCCTCTGGAAACACCATATATTTT. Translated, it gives CASSSRTGSASGNTIYF.

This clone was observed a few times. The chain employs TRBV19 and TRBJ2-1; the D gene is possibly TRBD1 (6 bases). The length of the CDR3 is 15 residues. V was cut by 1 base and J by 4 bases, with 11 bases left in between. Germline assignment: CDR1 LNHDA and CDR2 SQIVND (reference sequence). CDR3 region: CASSIGGTTYNEQFF. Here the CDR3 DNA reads TGTGCCAGTAGTATAGGGGGGACAACATACAATGAGCAGTTCTTC.

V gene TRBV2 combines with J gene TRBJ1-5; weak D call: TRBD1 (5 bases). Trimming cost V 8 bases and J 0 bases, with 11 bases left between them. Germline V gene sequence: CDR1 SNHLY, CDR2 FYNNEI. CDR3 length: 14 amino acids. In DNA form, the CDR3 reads TGTGCCAGCGCCAGGGCCGATAGCAATCAGCCCCAGCATTTT. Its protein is CASARADSNQPQHF.

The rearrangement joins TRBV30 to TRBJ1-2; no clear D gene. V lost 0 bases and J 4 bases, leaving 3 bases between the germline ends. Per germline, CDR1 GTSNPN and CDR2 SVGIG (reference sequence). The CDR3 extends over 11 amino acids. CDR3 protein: CAWSVSYGYTF. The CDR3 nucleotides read TGTGCCTGGAGTGTTAGCTATGGCTACACCTTC.

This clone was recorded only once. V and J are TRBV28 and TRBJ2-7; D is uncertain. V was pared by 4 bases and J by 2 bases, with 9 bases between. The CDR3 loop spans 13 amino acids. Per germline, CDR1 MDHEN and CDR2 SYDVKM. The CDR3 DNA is TGTGCCAGCAGTTCTCCTCCTACCTACGAGCAGTACTTC. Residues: CASSSPPTYEQYF.

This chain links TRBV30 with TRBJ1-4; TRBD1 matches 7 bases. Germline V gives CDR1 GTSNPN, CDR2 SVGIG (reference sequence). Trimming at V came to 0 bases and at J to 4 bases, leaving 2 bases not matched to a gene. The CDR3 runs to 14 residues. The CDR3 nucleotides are TGTGCCTGGAGTGTTCAGGGGGGTAATGAAAAACTGTTTTTT. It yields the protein CAWSVQGGNEKLFF. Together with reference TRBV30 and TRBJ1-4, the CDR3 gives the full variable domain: SQTIHQWPATLVQPVGSPLSLECTVEGTSNPNLYWYRQAAGRGLQLLFYSVGIGQISSEVPQNLSASRPQDRQFILSSKKLLLSDSGFYLCAWSVQGGNEKLFFGSGTQLSVL.

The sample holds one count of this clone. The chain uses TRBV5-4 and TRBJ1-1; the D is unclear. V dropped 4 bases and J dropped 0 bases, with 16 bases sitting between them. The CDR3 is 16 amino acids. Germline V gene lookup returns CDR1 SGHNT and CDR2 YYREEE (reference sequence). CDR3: CASSGPGRGMNTEAFF. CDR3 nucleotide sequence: TGTGCCAGCAGCGGCCCTGGTCGGGGAATGAACACTGAAGCTTTCTTT.

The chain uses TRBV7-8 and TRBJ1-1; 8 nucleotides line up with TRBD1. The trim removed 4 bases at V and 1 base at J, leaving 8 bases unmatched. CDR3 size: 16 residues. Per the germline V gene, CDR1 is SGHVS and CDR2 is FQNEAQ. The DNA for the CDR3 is TGTGCCAGCAGCTCCCCCCCCGGGACAGGGAACACTGAAGCTTTCTTT. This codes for CASSSPPGTGNTEAFF. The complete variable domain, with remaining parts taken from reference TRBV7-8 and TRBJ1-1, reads GAGVSQSPRYKVAKRGQDVALRCDPISGHVSLFWYQQALGQGPEFLTYFQNEAQLDKSGLPSDRFFAERPEGSVSTLKIQRTQQEDSAVYLCASSSPPGTGNTEAFFGQGTRLTVV.

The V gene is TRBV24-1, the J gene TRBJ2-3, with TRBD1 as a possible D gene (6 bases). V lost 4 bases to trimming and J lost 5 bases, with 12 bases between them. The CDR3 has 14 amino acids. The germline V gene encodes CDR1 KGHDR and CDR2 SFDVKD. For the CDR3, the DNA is TGTGCCACCAGTGAAACAGGGTTCCGAGATACGCAGTATTTT. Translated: CATSETGFRDTQYF.

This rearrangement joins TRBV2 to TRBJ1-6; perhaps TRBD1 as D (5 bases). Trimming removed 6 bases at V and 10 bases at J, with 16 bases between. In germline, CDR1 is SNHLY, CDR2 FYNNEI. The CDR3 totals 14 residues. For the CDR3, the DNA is TGTGCCAGCAGCCCCTCTCGGGGGTACTCACCCCTCCACTTT. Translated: CASSPSRGYSPLHF.

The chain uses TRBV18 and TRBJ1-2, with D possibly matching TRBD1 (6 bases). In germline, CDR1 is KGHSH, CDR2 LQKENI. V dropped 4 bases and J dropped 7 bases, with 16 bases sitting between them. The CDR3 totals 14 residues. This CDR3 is CASSLDQGTGGYTF. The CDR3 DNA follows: TGTGCCAGCTCACTAGATCAGGGGACCGGTGGCTACACCTTC.

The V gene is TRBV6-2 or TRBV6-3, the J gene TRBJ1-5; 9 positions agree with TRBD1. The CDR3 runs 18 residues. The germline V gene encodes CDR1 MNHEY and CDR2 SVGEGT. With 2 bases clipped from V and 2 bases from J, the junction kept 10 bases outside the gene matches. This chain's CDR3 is CASSYDPGQGRGNQPQHF. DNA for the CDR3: TGTGCCAGCAGTTACGACCCGGGACAGGGTAGGGGCAATCAGCCCCAGCATTTT.

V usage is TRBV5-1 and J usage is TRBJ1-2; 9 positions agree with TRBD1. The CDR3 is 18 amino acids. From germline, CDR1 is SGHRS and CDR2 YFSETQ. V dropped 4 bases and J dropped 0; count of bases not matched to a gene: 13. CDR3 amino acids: CASSPGVENRGPNYGYTF. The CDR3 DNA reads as TGCGCCAGCAGCCCGGGGGTAGAAAACAGGGGGCCTAACTATGGCTACACCTTC.

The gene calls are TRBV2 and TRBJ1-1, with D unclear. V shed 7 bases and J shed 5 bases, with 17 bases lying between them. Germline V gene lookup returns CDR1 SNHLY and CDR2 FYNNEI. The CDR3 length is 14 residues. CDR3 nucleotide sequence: TGTGCCAGCAACCGGGAGGGCGAGGGAACTGAAGCTTTCTTT. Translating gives CASNREGEGTEAFF.

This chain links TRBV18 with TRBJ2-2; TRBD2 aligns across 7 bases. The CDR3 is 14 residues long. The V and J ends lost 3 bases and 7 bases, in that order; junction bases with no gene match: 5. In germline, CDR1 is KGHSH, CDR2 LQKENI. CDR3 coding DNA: TGTGCCAGCTCACCCCCGAGCGGGGTCGGGGAGCTGTTTTTT. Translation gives CASSPPSGVGELFF.

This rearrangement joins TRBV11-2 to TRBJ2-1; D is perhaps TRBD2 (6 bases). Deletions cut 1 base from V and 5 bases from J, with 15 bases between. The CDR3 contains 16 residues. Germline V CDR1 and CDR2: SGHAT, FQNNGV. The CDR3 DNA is TGTGCCAGCAGCTTAGTCCCCCCGGTAGCGGACAATGAGCAGTTCTTC. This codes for CASSLVPPVADNEQFF.

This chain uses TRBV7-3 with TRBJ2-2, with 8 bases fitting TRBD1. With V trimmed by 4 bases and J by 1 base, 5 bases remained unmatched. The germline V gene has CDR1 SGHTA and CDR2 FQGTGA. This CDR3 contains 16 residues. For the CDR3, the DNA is TGTGCCAGCAGCTCAAAAGGGACAGGGAACACCGGGGAGCTGTTTTTT. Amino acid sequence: CASSSKGTGNTGELFF.

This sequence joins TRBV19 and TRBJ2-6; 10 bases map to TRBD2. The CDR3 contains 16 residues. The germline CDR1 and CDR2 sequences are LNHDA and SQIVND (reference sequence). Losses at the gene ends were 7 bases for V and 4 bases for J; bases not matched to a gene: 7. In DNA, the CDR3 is TGTGCCAGTATGGGGACTAGCGCCCCAGGGGCCAACGTCCTGACTTTC. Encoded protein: CASMGTSAPGANVLTF.

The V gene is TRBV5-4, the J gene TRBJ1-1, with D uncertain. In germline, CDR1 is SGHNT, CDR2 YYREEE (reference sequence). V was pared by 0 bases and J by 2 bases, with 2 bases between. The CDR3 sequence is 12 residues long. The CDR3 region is CASSLANTEAFF. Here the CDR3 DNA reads TGTGCCAGCAGCTTGGCAAACACTGAAGCTTTCTTT.

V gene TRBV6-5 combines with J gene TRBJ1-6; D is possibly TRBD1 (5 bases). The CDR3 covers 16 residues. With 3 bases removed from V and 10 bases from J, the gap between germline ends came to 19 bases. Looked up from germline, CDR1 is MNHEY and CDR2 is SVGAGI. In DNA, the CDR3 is TGTGCCAGCAGTTATGCCCGGGCAGGGCGGGTGTCACCCCTCCACTTT. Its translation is CASSYARAGRVSPLHF.

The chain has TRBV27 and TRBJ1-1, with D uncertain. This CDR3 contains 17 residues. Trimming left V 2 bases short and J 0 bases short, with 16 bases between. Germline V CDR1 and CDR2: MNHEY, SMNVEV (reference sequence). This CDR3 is CASSLKGGWSMNTEAFF. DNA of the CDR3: TGTGCCAGCAGTTTAAAGGGTGGTTGGTCGATGAACACTGAAGCTTTCTTT.

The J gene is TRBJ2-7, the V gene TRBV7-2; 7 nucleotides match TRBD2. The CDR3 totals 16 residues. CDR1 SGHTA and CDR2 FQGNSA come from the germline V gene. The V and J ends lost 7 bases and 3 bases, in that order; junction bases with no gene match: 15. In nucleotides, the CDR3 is TGTGCCAGCAAGATAGGGGCAGCGGGAAGGGTCTACGAGCAGTACTTC. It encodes CASKIGAAGRVYEQYF.

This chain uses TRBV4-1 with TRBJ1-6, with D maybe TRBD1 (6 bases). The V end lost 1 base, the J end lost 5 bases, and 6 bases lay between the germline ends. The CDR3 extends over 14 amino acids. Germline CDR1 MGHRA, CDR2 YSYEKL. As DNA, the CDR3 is TGCGCCAGCAGCCAAGGACAGGATAATTCACCCCTCCACTTT. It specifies CASSQGQDNSPLHF.

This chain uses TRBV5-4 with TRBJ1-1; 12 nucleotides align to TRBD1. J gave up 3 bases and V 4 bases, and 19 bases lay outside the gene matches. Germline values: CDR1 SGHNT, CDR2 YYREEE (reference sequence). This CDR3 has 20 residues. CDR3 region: CASSHTPGQGAYGRYTEAFF. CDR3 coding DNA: TGTGCCAGCAGCCATACCCCGGGACAGGGGGCGTACGGAAGATACACTGAAGCTTTCTTT.

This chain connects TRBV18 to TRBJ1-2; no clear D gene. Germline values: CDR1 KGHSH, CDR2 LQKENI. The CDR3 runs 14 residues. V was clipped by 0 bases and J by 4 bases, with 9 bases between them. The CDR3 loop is CASSPPGRLYGYTF. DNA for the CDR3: TGTGCCAGCTCACCACCGGGTCGGCTCTATGGCTACACCTTC.

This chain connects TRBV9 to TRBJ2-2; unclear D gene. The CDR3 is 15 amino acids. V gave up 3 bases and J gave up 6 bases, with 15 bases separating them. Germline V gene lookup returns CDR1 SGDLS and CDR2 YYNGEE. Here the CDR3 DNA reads TGTGCCAGCAGCGCCCGCGGCAGACCGTCCGGGGAGCTGTTTTTT. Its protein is CASSARGRPSGELFF.

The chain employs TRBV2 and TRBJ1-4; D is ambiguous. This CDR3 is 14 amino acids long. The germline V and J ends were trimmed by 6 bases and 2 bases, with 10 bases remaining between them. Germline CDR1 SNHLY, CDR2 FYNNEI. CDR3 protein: CASSKQTTNEKLFF. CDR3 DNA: TGTGCCAGCAGCAAACAAACTACTAATGAAAAACTGTTTTTT. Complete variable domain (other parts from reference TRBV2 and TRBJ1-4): EPEVTQTPSHQVTQMGQEVILRCVPISNHLYFYWYRQILGQKVEFLVSFYNNEISEKSEIFDDQFSVERPDGSNFTLKIRSTKLEDSAMYFCASSKQTTNEKLFFGSGTQLSVL.